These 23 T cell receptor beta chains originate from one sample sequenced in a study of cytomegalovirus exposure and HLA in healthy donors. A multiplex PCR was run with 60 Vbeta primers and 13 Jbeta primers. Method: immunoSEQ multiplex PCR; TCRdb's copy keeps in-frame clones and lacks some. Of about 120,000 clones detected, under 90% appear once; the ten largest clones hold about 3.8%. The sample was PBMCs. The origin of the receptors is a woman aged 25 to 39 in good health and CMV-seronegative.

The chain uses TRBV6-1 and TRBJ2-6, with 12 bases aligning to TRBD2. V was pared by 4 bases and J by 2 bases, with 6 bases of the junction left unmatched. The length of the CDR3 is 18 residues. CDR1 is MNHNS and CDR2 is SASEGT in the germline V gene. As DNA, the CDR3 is TGTGCCAGCAGTGCGCTAGCGGGAGGGGGGGCTGGGGCCAACGTCCTGACTTTC. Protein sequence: CASSALAGGGAGANVLTF.

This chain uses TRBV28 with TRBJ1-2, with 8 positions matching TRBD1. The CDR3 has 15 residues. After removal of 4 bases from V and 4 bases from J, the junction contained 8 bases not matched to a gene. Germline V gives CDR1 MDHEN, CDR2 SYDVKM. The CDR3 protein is CASSSPGQDLYGYTF. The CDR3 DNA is TGTGCCAGCAGTTCACCGGGACAGGACCTCTATGGCTACACCTTC.

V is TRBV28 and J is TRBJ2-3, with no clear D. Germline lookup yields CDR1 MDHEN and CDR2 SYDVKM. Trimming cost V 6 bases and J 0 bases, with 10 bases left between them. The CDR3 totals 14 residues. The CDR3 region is CASSPLASTDTQYF. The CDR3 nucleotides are TGTGCCAGCAGCCCGTTGGCTAGCACAGATACGCAGTATTTT.

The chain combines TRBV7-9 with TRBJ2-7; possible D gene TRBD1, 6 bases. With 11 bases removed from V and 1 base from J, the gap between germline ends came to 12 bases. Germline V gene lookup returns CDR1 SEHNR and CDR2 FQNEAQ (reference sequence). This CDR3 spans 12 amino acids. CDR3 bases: TGTGCCTACCGAGGACAGTCCTACGAGCAGTACTTC. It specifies CAYRGQSYEQYF.

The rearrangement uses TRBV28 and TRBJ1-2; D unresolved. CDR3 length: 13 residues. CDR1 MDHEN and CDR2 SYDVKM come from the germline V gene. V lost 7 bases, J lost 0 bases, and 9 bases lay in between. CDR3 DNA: TGTGCCAGCACCCTGGGCCCTAACTATGGCTACACCTTC. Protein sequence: CASTLGPNYGYTF.

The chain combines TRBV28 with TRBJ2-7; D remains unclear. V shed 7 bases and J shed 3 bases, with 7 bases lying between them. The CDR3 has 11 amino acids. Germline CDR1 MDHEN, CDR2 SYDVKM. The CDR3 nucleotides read TGTGCCAGCACGGGTAACTACGAGCAGTACTTC. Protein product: CASTGNYEQYF.

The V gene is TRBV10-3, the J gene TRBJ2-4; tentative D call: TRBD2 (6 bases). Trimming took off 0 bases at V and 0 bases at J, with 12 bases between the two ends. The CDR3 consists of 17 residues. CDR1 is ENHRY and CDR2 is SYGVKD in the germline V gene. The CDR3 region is CAISESWTNLAKNIQYF. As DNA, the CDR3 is TGTGCCATCAGTGAGTCCTGGACTAATTTAGCCAAAAACATTCAGTACTTC.

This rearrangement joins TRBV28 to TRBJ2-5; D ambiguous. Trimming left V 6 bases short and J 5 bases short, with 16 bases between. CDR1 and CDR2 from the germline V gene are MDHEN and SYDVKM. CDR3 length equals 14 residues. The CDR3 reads CASRTAAAVETQYF. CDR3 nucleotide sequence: TGTGCCAGCAGGACGGCGGCTGCGGTGGAGACCCAGTACTTC.

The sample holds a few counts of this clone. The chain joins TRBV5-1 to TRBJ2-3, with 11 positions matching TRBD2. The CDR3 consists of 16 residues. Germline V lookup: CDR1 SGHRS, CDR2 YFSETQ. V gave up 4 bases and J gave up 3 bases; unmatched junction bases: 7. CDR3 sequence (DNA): TGCGCCAGCAGCAAGACTAGCGGGATTGAAACAGATACGCAGTATTTT. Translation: CASSKTSGIETDTQYF.

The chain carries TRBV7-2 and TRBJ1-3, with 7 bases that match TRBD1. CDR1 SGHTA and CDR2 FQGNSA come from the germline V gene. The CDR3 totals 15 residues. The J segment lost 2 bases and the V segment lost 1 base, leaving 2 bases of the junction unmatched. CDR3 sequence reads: CASSLVGGAGNTIYF. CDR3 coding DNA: TGTGCCAGCAGCTTAGTAGGGGGCGCTGGAAACACCATATATTTT.

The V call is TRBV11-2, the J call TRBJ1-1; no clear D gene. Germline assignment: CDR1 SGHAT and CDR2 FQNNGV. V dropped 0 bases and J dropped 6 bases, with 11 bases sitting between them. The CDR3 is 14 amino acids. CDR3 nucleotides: TGTGCCAGCAGCTTAGATCGGTTCGCCGCTGAAGCTTTCTTT. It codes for CASSLDRFAAEAFF.

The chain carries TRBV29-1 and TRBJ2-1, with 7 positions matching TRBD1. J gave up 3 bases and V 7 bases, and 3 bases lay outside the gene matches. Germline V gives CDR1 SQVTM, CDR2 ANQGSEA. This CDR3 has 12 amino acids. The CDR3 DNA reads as TGCAGCGGCGGACAGGTCTACAATGAGCAGTTCTTC. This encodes CSGGQVYNEQFF.

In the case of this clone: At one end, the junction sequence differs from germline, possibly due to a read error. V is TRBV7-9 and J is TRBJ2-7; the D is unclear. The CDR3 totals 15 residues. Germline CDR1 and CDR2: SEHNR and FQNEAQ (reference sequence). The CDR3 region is CSSSFGWRNSYEQYF. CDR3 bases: TGTTCCAGCAGCTTTGGTTGGCGGAACTCCTACGAGCAGTACTTC.

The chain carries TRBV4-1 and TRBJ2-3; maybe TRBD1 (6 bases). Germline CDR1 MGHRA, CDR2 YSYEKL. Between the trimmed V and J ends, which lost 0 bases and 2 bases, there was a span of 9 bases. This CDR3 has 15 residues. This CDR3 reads CASSQDQGNTDTQYF. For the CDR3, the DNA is TGCGCCAGCAGCCAAGATCAGGGGAACACAGATACGCAGTATTTT.

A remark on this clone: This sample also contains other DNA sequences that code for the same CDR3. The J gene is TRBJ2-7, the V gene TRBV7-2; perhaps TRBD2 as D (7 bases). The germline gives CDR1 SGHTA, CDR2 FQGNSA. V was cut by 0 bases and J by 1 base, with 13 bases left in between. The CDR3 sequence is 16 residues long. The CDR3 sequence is CASSLAAGALSYEQYF. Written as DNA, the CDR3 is TGTGCCAGCAGCTTAGCGGCGGGGGCCCTATCCTACGAGCAGTACTTC.

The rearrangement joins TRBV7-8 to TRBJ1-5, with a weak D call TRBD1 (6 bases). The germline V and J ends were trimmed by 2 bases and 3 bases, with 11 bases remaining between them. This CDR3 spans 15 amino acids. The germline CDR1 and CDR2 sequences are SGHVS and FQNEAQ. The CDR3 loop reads CASSLSTGINQPQHF. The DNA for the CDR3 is TGTGCCAGCAGCTTAAGCACAGGGATCAATCAGCCCCAGCATTTT.

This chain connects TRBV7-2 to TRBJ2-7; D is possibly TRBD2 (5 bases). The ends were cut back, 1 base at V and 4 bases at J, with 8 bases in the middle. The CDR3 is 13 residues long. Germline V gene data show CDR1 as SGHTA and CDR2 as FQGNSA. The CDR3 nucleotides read TGTGCCAGCAGCTTAGAACGGACTTACGAGCAGTACTTC. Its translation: CASSLERTYEQYF.

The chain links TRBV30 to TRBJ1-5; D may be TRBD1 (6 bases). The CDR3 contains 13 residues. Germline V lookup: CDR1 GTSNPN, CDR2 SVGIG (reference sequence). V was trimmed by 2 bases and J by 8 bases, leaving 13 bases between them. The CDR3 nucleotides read TGTGCCTGGAGTAGGGGGACACAAGAGCCCCAGCATTTT. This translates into CAWSRGTQEPQHF.

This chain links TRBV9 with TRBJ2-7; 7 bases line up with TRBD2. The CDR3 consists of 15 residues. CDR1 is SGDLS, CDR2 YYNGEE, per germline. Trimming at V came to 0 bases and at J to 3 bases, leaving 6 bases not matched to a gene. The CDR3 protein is CASSVGASGVYEQYF. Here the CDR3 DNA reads TGTGCCAGCAGCGTAGGGGCTAGCGGTGTCTACGAGCAGTACTTC. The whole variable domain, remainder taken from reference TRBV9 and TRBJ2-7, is DSGVTQTPKHLITATGQRVTLRCSPRSGDLSVYWYQQSLDQGLQFLIQYYNGEERAKGNILERFSAQQFPDLHSELNLSSLELGDSALYFCASSVGASGVYEQYFGPGTRLTVT.

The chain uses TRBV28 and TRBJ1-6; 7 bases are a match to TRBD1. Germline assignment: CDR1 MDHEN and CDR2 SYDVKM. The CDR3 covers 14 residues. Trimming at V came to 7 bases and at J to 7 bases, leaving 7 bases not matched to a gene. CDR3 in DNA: TGTGCCAGCATTTCGGGACAGCTAAATTCACCCCTCCACTTT. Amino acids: CASISGQLNSPLHF.

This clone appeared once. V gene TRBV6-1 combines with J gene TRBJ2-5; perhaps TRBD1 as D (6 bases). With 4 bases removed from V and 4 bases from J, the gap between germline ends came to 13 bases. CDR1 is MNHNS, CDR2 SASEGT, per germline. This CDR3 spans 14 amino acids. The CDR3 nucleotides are TGTGCCAGCAGTGTTTCACAGGGAGTAGAGACCCAGTACTTC. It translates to CASSVSQGVETQYF.

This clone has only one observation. The CDR3 spells CASSLRPLQGVNGYTF. The CDR3 bases are TGTGCCAGTAGCCTCCGGCCCTTACAGGGAGTGAATGGCTACACCTTC. The chain links TRBV19 to TRBJ1-2; D is perhaps TRBD1 (6 bases). Germline-derived CDR1 and CDR2 are LNHDA and SQIVND (reference sequence). V lost 6 bases, J lost 6 bases, and 23 bases lay in between. This CDR3 spans 16 amino acids.

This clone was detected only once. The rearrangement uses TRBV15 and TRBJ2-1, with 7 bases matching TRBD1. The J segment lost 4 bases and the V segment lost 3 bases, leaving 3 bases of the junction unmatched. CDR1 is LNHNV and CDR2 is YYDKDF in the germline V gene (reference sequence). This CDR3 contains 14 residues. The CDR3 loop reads CATSSLTGYNEQFF. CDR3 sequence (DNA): TGTGCCACCAGCAGTTTGACAGGGTACAATGAGCAGTTCTTC. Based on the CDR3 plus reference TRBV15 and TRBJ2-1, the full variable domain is DAMVIQNPRYQVTQFGKPVTLSCSQTLNHNVMYWYQQKSSQAPKLLFHYYDKDFNNEADTPDNFQSRRPNTSFCFLDIRSPGLGDTAMYLCATSSLTGYNEQFFGPGTRLTVL.